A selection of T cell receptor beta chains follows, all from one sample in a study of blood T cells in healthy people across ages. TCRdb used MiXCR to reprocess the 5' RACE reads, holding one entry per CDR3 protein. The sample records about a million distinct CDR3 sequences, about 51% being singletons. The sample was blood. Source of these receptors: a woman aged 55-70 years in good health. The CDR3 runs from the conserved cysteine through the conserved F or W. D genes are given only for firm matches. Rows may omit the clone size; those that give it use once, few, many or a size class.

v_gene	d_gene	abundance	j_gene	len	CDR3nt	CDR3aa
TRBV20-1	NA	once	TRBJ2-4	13	TGCAGTGCTAGAGACGGGGGAATGGACATTCAGTACTTC	CSARDGGMDIQYF
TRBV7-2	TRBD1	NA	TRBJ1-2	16	TGTGCCAGCAGCCTAGGGGGGACAGAAGCTAGCTATGGCTACACCTTC	CASSLGGTEASYGYTF
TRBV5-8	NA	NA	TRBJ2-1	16	TGTGCCAGCAGCTTGTTATGGTCAGGGAACGTCAATGAGCAGTTCTTC	CASSLLWSGNVNEQFF
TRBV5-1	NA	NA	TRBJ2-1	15	TGCGCCAGCGCCTTTAATAGCGGTGGCATTGGTGAGCAGTTCTTC	CASAFNSGGIGEQFF
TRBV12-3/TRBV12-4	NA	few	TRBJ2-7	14	TGTGCCAGCAGGAACCGGGACCAAGGGGTCGAGCAGTACTTC	CASRNRDQGVEQYF
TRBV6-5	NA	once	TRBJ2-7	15	TGTGCCAGCAAACCCTCCCCCCACGCTAGTGACGAGCAGTACTTC	CASKPSPHASDEQYF
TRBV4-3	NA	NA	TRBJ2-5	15	TGCGCCAGCAGCCGAGGTTCTGGTTCCGGAGAGACCCAGTACTTC	CASSRGSGSGETQYF
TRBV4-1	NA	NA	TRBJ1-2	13	TGCGCCAGCAGCCAAGAGAAATTAACTGGCTACACCTTC	CASSQEKLTGYTF
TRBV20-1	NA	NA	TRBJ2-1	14	TGCAGTGCTAGACCTAGCGAAACCTACAATGAGCAGTTCTTC	CSARPSETYNEQFF
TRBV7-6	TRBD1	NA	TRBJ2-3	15	TGTGCCAGCAGCTTGGACAGGGTTAGCACAGATACGCAGTATTTT	CASSLDRVSTDTQYF
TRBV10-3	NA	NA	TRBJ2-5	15	TGTGCCATCAGTGAAAACACCGTGACAAGGGAGACCCAGTACTTC	CAISENTVTRETQYF
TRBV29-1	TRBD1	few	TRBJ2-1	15	TGCAGCGCCAATAGGGGGACAGGGGTCTACAATGAGCAGTTCTTC	CSANRGTGVYNEQFF
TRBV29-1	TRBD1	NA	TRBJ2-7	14	TGCAGCGCAGCTTACCGTGGGACAGCCTACGAGCAGTACTTC	CSAAYRGTAYEQYF
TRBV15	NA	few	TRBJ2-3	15	TGTGCCACCAGCAGAGATCGTGCTACAACGGATACGCAGTATTTT	CATSRDRATTDTQYF
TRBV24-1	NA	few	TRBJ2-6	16	TGTGCCACCAGTGAGAGGACAGCCTCTGGGGCCAACGTCCTGACTTTC	CATSERTASGANVLTF
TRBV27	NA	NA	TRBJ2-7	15	TGTGCCAGCAGTTTTGTCCCCGCAGGGTATAATGAGCAGTACTTC	CASSFVPAGYNEQYF
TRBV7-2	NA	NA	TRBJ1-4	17	TGTGCCAGCAGCTTAGTACCCCCCACAGCAACTAATGAAAAACTGTTTTTT	CASSLVPPTATNEKLFF
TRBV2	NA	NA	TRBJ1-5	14	TGTGCCAGCAAGGCCTCCGGCGTTTATCAGCCCCAGCATTTT	CASKASGVYQPQHF
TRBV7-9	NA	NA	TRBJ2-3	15	TGTGCCAGCAGCTTAGTAGTAGGAGACGCGGATACGCAGTATTTT	CASSLVVGDADTQYF
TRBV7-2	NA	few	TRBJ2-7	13	TGTGCCAGCAGCTTTTCGCAGGCCTACGAGCAGTACTTC	CASSFSQAYEQYF
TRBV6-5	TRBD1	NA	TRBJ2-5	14	TGTGCCAGCAGTCGTGGACAGGGTCGAGAGACCCGGTACTTC	CASSRGQGRETRYF
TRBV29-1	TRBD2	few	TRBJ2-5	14	TGCAGCGTTAGGACTAGCGGGGCCTACAATGAGCAGTACTTC	CSVRTSGAYNEQYF
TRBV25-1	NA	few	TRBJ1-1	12	TGTGCCAGCAGTGAAGGTACGCTTGAAGCTTTCTTT	CASSEGTLEAFF
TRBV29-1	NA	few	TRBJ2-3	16	TGCAGCGTTGCCAACCGATCAGGGGTAAAGGCAGATACGCAGTATTTT	CSVANRSGVKADTQYF
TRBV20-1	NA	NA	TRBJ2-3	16	TGCAGTGCTAGGGCAGTTTGGTCTCAGGGCACAGATACGCAGTATTTT	CSARAVWSQGTDTQYF
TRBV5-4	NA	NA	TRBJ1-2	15	TGTGCCAGCAGCCCCCGGGGAGGGAATAACTATGGCTACACCTTC	CASSPRGGNNYGYTF
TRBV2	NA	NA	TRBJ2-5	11	TGTGCCAGCCTCTTGAAAGAGACCCAGTACTTC	CASLLKETQYF
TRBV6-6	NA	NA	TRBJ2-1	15	TGTGCCAGCAGTTACTCCCGGGACAAGAACAATGAGCAGTTCTTC	CASSYSRDKNNEQFF
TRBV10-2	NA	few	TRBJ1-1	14	TGCGCCAGCAATCGGCAGGGTTTTAACACTGAAGCTTTCTTT	CASNRQGFNTEAFF
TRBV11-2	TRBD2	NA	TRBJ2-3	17	TGTGCCAGCAGCTCAGGGACTAGCGGGATACATTCAGATACGCAGTATTTT	CASSSGTSGIHSDTQYF
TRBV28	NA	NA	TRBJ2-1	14	TGTGCCACCAGGACAGCTAGCTCCTACAATGAGCAGTTCTTC	CATRTASSYNEQFF
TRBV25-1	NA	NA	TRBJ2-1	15	TGTGCCAGCAGTGAACCCCACCGCATAGCCAATGAGCAGTTCTTC	CASSEPHRIANEQFF